The sequence of this TCR beta chain was determined in a study of T cell repertoires in cytomegalovirus infection. Study as a whole: CMV infection and matching HLA type were both indicated by public TCR beta signatures. Study-wide findings and caveats: Public TCR beta family frequency separated CMV-and-HLA carriers, including in an independent cohort.

In regard to this clonotype: Its cognate antigen is unknown.

Germline-derived CDR1 and CDR2 are MGHRA and YSYEKL. The CDR3 consists of 13 residues. Trimming left V 0 bases short and J 4 bases short, with 7 bases between. A single record per CDR3 protein comes from TCRdb applying MiXCR to the reads. The repertoire holds about half a million distinct CDR3 sequences, with roughly 34% as singletons. The sequencing used cultured PBMCs, collected from culture after CMV antigen stimulation. The genes are TRBV4-1 and TRBJ2-7; tentative D call: TRBD1 (6 bases). The TCR originated in a human donor in good health (CMV status not recorded). Some clones in this sample may be carry-over from other donors' samples. The CDR3 DNA follows: TGCGCCAGCAGCCAAGAAGGGGGTTACGAGCAGTACGTC. Residues: CASSQEGGYEQYV.